Listed here are 26 T cell receptor beta chains from one sample, sequenced in a study of blood T cell repertoires in COVID-19. Using immunoSEQ multiplex PCR, the repertoire was profiled, and TCRdb retains in-frame clones only, with some absent. This repertoire shows nearly 15,000 clones, approximately 88% found once; its top ten account for 9%. The source material was peripheral blood. The receptor set was obtained from a human donor in a cohort sampled during active COVID-19.

The J gene is TRBJ2-5, the V gene TRBV2; D gene uncertain. The length of the CDR3 is 15 residues. The ends were cut back, 7 bases at V and 2 bases at J, with 17 bases in the middle. Per the germline V gene, CDR1 is SNHLY and CDR2 is FYNNEI. CDR3 in amino acids: CASKENTSFQETQYF. The CDR3 region has the DNA TGTGCCAGCAAGGAGAACACCTCTTTTCAAGAGACCCAGTACTTC.

The genes are TRBV2 and TRBJ1-5; D might be TRBD1 (6 bases). V lost 1 base, J lost 3 bases, and 10 bases lay in between. The germline CDR1 and CDR2 sequences are SNHLY and FYNNEI. The CDR3 spans 15 residues. The chain's CDR3 is CASSEGGGHNQPQHF. CDR3 bases: TGTGCCAGCAGTGAAGGGGGGGGACACAATCAGCCCCAGCATTTT.

This clone was seen more than once but under ten times. V and J are TRBV7-3 and TRBJ2-2; D remains ambiguous. CDR1 is SGHTA and CDR2 is FQGTGA in the germline V gene. V dropped 4 bases and J dropped 8 bases, with 8 bases sitting between them. There are 12 residues in the CDR3. CDR3 coding DNA: TGTGCCAGCAGCTCTTCTAGGGGGGAGCTGTTTTTT. This translates into CASSSSRGELFF.

The chain has TRBV18 and TRBJ1-1; D may be TRBD1 (6 bases). Germline CDR1 KGHSH, CDR2 LQKENI. The ends were cut back, 3 bases at V and 5 bases at J, with 10 bases in the middle. The CDR3 has 13 amino acids. Written as DNA, the CDR3 is TGTGCCAGCTCACCGCGGACAGTTACTGAAGCTTTCTTT. Protein: CASSPRTVTEAFF.

V gene TRBV24-1 combines with J gene TRBJ2-3; TRBD2 matches at 10 bases. The ends lost 4 bases at V and 4 bases at J; junction bases unmatched: 19. The CDR3 consists of 20 residues. Looked up from germline, CDR1 is KGHDR and CDR2 is SFDVKD. CDR3 coding DNA: TGTGCCACCAGTGAGGCAACTAGCGGGAAAAACCGGGGCCATGCAGATACGCAGTATTTT. It specifies CATSEATSGKNRGHADTQYF.

The chain is built from TRBV5-4 and TRBJ2-6; 7 nucleotides line up with TRBD2. From germline, CDR1 is SGHNT and CDR2 YYREEE (reference sequence). The V and J ends lost 2 bases and 0 bases, in that order; junction bases with no gene match: 5. The CDR3 runs to 17 residues. The CDR3 loop reads CASSFKWGGSGANVLTF. Written as DNA, the CDR3 is TGTGCCAGCAGCTTTAAGTGGGGGGGCTCTGGGGCCAACGTCCTGACTTTC.

CDR3 DNA: TGTGCCAGCAGCTTAGCGGGGCAGCCTAATCAGCCCCAGCATTTT. It is translated as CASSLAGQPNQPQHF. The chain combines TRBV7-8 with TRBJ1-5; perhaps TRBD1 as D (5 bases). CDR1 and CDR2 from the germline V gene are SGHVS and FQNEAQ. The CDR3 runs to 15 residues. The V end lost 0 bases, the J end lost 4 bases, and 10 bases lay between the germline ends.

The chain links TRBV19 to TRBJ2-1; maybe TRBD2 (6 bases). The CDR3 totals 12 residues. With 2 bases removed from V and 10 bases from J, the gap between germline ends came to 9 bases. CDR1 LNHDA and CDR2 SQIVND come from the germline V gene (reference sequence). The CDR3 DNA is TGTGCCAGTAGTATACGGCGGGACGAGCAGTTCTTC. Protein sequence: CASSIRRDEQFF.

V gene TRBV4-2 combines with J gene TRBJ1-1; 8 bases match TRBD1. Germline lookup yields CDR1 LGHNA and CDR2 YNFKEQ. The CDR3 has 15 amino acids. V was pared by 5 bases and J by 3 bases, with 8 bases of the junction left unmatched. CDR3 in amino acids: CASSFRQGSHTEAFF. CDR3 DNA: TGTGCCAGCAGCTTCCGACAGGGGTCTCACACTGAAGCTTTCTTT.

The chain carries TRBV5-6 and TRBJ2-5, with 7 bases that match TRBD2. CDR3 size: 16 residues. V lost 1 base and J lost 0; bases outside the gene matches: 6. Germline V gene lookup returns CDR1 SGHDT and CDR2 YYEEEE. CDR3 protein: CASSLRDYTYQETQYF. The CDR3 nucleotides are TGTGCCAGCAGCTTGAGGGACTATACGTACCAAGAGACCCAGTACTTC. Together with reference TRBV5-6 and TRBJ2-5, the CDR3 gives the full variable domain: DAGVTQSPTHLIKTRGQQVTLRCSPKSGHDTVSWYQQALGQGPQFIFQYYEEEERQRGNFPDRFSGHQFPNYSSELNVNALLLGDSALYLCASSLRDYTYQETQYFGPGTRLLVL.

V and J are TRBV29-1 and TRBJ2-5; possibly TRBD2 for D (6 bases). CDR3 length equals 15 residues. The germline CDR1 and CDR2 sequences are SQVTM and ANQGSEA. Trimming cost V 5 bases and J 5 bases, with 21 bases left between them. CDR3 protein: CSVTYGRGAMETQYF. The CDR3 bases are TGCAGCGTTACGTACGGGAGAGGGGCGATGGAGACCCAGTACTTC.

This chain links TRBV4-2 with TRBJ2-1; 7 nucleotides line up with TRBD1. The CDR3 consists of 15 residues. Germline trimming cut 6 bases from V and 5 bases from J; bases unmatched to any gene: 10. The germline V gene has CDR1 LGHNA and CDR2 YNFKEQ. The CDR3 sequence: CASSLTDRDDNEQFF. DNA of the CDR3: TGTGCCAGCAGTCTGACAGACAGGGACGACAATGAGCAGTTCTTC.

The chain is built from TRBV2 and TRBJ1-1; 8 bases are a match to TRBD1. J gave up 5 bases and V 5 bases, and 4 bases lay outside the gene matches. The CDR3 covers 13 residues. Per the germline V gene, CDR1 is SNHLY and CDR2 is FYNNEI. The CDR3 DNA reads TGTGCCAGCAGTCGACAGGGGAGGACTGAAGCTTTCTTT. It is translated as CASSRQGRTEAFF.

CDR3 loop: CASSLARNQPQHF. The CDR3 coding sequence is TGTGCCAGCAGCTTGGCCAGGAATCAGCCCCAGCATTTT. The chain has TRBV5-8 and TRBJ1-5; D is undetermined. Germline assignment: CDR1 SGHTS and CDR2 YDEGEE. V was cut by 0 bases and J by 4 bases, with 5 bases left in between. This CDR3 has 13 residues.

The CDR3 region has the DNA TGCAGCGTCGTCGGAGGTGGACTAGCGGGAGTAGATACGCAGTATTTT. It encodes CSVVGGGLAGVDTQYF. The chain is built from TRBV29-1 and TRBJ2-3; 13 bases map to TRBD2. This CDR3 is built from 16 residues. Germline CDR1 is SQVTM and CDR2 is ANQGSEA. V gave up 6 bases and J gave up 5 bases; unmatched junction bases: 11.

This rearrangement joins TRBV18 to TRBJ1-2; D not certain. The germline V and J ends were trimmed by 0 bases and 4 bases, with 12 bases remaining between them. CDR3 length: 15 amino acids. Germline CDR1 is KGHSH and CDR2 is LQKENI. The DNA for the CDR3 is TGTGCCAGCTCACCACCCGAGCGGACGACCTATGGCTACACCTTC. Translation gives CASSPPERTTYGYTF. The variable domain in full, with the rest retrieved from reference TRBV18 and TRBJ1-2, is NAGVMQNPRHLVRRRGQEARLRCSPMKGHSHVYWYRQLPEEGLKFMVYLQKENIIDESGMPKERFSAEFPKEGPSILRIQQVVRGDSAAYFCASSPPERTTYGYTFGSGTRLTVV.

This chain links TRBV28 with TRBJ2-1; the match to TRBD2 covers 11 bases. V shed 7 bases and J 4 bases; nucleotides not matched to a gene: 12. Germline assignment: CDR1 MDHEN and CDR2 SYDVKM. The CDR3 is 17 amino acids. The CDR3 region is CASIPGGLAGGYNEQFF. The CDR3 coding sequence is TGTGCCAGCATCCCGGGGGGCCTAGCGGGAGGTTACAATGAGCAGTTCTTC.

This chain uses TRBV7-2 with TRBJ2-1; no firm D call. Trimming removed 3 bases from V and 6 bases from J, with 15 bases in between. CDR3 length equals 15 residues. Per the germline V gene, CDR1 is SGHTA and CDR2 is FQGNSA. The CDR3 region is CASSFRIGQSNEQFF. In DNA, the CDR3 is TGTGCCAGCAGCTTTCGCATTGGGCAATCCAATGAGCAGTTCTTC.

J is TRBJ2-7 and V is TRBV19; a possible D gene is TRBD1 (6 bases). This CDR3 spans 15 amino acids. The V and J ends lost 1 base and 3 bases respectively, with 13 bases between them. Germline V CDR1 and CDR2: LNHDA, SQIVND (reference sequence). The CDR3 region has the DNA TGTGCCAGTAGTATAGGACAGGTACCTGACTACGAGCAGTACTTC. Translation gives CASSIGQVPDYEQYF.

The chain joins TRBV7-9 to TRBJ2-5, with 8 nucleotides matching TRBD1. This CDR3 comprises 13 residues. Per germline, CDR1 SEHNR and CDR2 FQNEAQ (reference sequence). After removal of 3 bases from V and 5 bases from J, the junction contained 2 bases not matched to a gene. CDR3 sequence (DNA): TGTGCCAGCAGCTTGGACAGGGCCGAGACCCAGTACTTC. Protein: CASSLDRAETQYF. The whole variable domain, remainder taken from reference TRBV7-9 and TRBJ2-5, is DTGVSQNPRHKITKRGQNVTFRCDPISEHNRLYWYRQTLGQGPEFLTYFQNEAQLEKSRLLSDRFSAERPKGSFSTLEIQRTEQGDSAMYLCASSLDRAETQYFGPGTRLLVL.

The V call is TRBV6-5, the J call TRBJ1-2; D is unclear. The V gene lost 2 bases and the J gene lost 5 bases, with 9 bases spanning the gap. The CDR3 is made up of 13 amino acids. Germline V gene lookup returns CDR1 MNHEY and CDR2 SVGAGI. For the CDR3, the DNA is TGTGCCAGCAGTTACGGCGGCCGGTATGGCTACACCTTC. Its protein is CASSYGGRYGYTF.

This clone was picked up a small number of times. This chain links TRBV2 with TRBJ1-5, with D possibly matching TRBD1 (6 bases). In germline, CDR1 is SNHLY, CDR2 FYNNEI. The CDR3 length is 11 residues. Trimming took off 10 bases at V and 7 bases at J, with 11 bases between the two ends. CDR3 coding DNA: TGTGCCACACAGGGTTGGCAGCCCCAGCATTTT. Translating gives CATQGWQPQHF.

The CDR3 protein is CASSDPGGAGKADTQYF. The CDR3 bases are TGCGCCAGCAGTGACCCGGGGGGAGCGGGAAAAGCAGATACGCAGTATTTT. The chain has TRBV10-1 and TRBJ2-3; 7 positions agree with TRBD2. This CDR3 region has 17 residues. V lost 3 bases to trimming and J lost 4 bases; unmatched junction nucleotides: 13. Germline loops: CDR1 WNHNN, CDR2 SYGVQD (reference sequence).

The chain has TRBV10-3 and TRBJ2-7; D remains unclear. Germline CDR1 and CDR2: ENHRY and SYGVKD. Trimming shortened V by 10 bases and J by 5 bases, and 12 bases separated the two germline ends. The CDR3 contains 11 residues. The CDR3 region is CATQVLDEQYF. The CDR3, as DNA: TGTGCCACACAAGTCCTCGACGAGCAGTACTTC.

V usage is TRBV5-1 and J usage is TRBJ2-7, with 9 bases that match TRBD2. Germline V CDR1 and CDR2: SGHRS, YFSETQ. V shed 4 bases, J shed 0 bases, and the junction held 26 bases outside the gene matches. The CDR3 contains 22 residues. CDR3 amino acids: CASSPSFEVARSSGIPSYEQYF. For the CDR3, the DNA is TGCGCCAGCAGCCCCTCGTTTGAGGTAGCCCGCTCTAGCGGGATCCCCTCCTACGAGCAGTACTTC.

J is TRBJ2-5 and V is TRBV28; D gene ambiguous. CDR1 MDHEN and CDR2 SYDVKM come from the germline V gene. CDR3 length: 14 residues. V was cut by 3 bases and J by 0 bases, with 8 bases left in between. DNA of the CDR3: TGTGCCAGCAGTTTCTTGGCAGACCAAGAGACCCAGTACTTC. The encoded protein is CASSFLADQETQYF.